This T cell receptor (beta chain) was sequenced during a study of beta chain features in type 1 diabetes. Across the study: Across all samples, around 98 million sorted cells were examined.

Study conclusions and caveats: For patients, the naive, central memory and Treg TCRB repertoires appeared more alike than for healthy donors. Among patients with Type 1 diabetes, TCRB CDR3s were moderately but significantly shorter in every one of the four CD4+ subsets.

Via the markers CD45RO/CCR7/CD25/CD127/CD95/CD27, stem cell-like memory, regulatory, central memory and naive CD4+ cells were sorted. Details on this clone: Antigen unknown.

Of the isolated RNA, all was reverse transcribed, and so the sequenced material was expressed TCRB transcripts. Some clones are missing from TCRdb's copy, which holds only in-frame ones; the method was immunoSEQ multiplex PCR. The sample lists about 190,000 clones; about 7.8% were seen once. The CDR3 runs 13 residues. Germline assignment: CDR1 MNHNS and CDR2 SASEGT. V shed 7 bases and J shed 5 bases, with 14 bases lying between them. The sequenced material came from central memory CD4+ T cells from blood. The sequence was obtained from a woman aged 40 to 55 with type 1 diabetes. V and J are TRBV6-1 and TRBJ2-5; D may be TRBD2 (6 bases). For the CDR3, the DNA is TGTGCCAGCATACGTGGGGGGTTGGAGACCCAGTACTTC. It is translated as CASIRGGLETQYF.